This TCR beta chain was recorded in a study of beta chain features in type 1 diabetes. Sequenced material consisted of expressed TCRB transcripts (all of the isolated RNA was reverse transcribed). The average output of naive, central memory and regulatory T cell samples was approximately 3.7 million reads. Profiled with immunoSEQ multiplex PCR; TCRdb holds only in-frame clones, not every one. The data show approximately 60,000 clones, approximately 59% seen once. In this sample, this clone turned up a few times. The antigen is unknown. Study-level findings and limits: PCR could preferentially amplify shorter templates, alike in patients and controls. Naive, central memory and Treg TCRB repertoires seemed to resemble each other more closely in patients than they did in healthy donors.

The clonotype was recovered from a woman aged 18-29 years in good health. The sample was Tregs from blood.

CDR3 protein: CAISESPANYGYTF. The CDR3 DNA reads as TGTGCCATCAGTGAGTCTCCAGCTAACTATGGCTACACCTTC. The rearrangement joins TRBV10-3 to TRBJ1-2, with no clear D. V gave up 0 bases and J gave up 0 bases, with 5 bases separating them. Germline-derived CDR1 and CDR2 are ENHRY and SYGVKD. This CDR3 has 14 amino acids.